One T cell receptor (beta chain) is described in this entry. The antigen is not known. These data belong to a study of cytomegalovirus exposure and HLA in healthy donors. Study-wide context: The same platform was used for the 100 to 150 validation repertoires as for the roughly 730 first-cohort repertoires, as reported in a later analysis.

The trim removed 4 bases at V and 5 bases at J, leaving 9 bases unmatched. The CDR3 is made up of 15 amino acids. Germline V gene data show CDR1 as SGHTA and CDR2 as FQGNSA. Sequencing was performed with immunoSEQ multiplex PCR; in TCRdb, only in-frame clones are kept and a portion is missing. Here the sample spans tens of thousands of clones, 93% being singletons. Study-wide points: Subsequent analysis showed first-cohort TCR clusters tending to co-occur in more than 90 validation repertoires. There were a few CMV-associated chains whose specificity for CMV antigens was confirmed in vitro. Researchers catalogued 164 TCR beta chains as cytomegalovirus-associated.

The chain has TRBV7-2 and TRBJ2-5; 8 nucleotides match TRBD2. The material sequenced was PBMCs. This receptor was taken from a woman aged 25-40 years in good health and CMV-seronegative. The CDR3 DNA reads as TGTGCCAGCAGCTCTAAGCGGGGGACTGGGGAGACCCAGTACTTC. It is translated as CASSSKRGTGETQYF. Drawing the rest from reference TRBV7-2 and TRBJ2-5, the complete variable domain is GAGVSQSPSNKVTEKGKDVELRCDPISGHTALYWYRQSLGQGLEFLIYFQGNSAPDKSGLPSDRFSAERTGGSVSTLTIQRTQQEDSAVYLCASSSKRGTGETQYFGPGTRLLVL.